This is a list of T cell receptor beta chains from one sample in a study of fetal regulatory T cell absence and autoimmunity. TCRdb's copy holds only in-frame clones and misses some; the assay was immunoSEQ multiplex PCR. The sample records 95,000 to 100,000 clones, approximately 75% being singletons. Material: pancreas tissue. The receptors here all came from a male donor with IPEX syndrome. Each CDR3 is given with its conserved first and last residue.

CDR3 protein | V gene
CASSPRSVSYEQYF | TRBV11-3
CSARAQGELFF | TRBV20-1
CASSRLAGGPYNEQFF | TRBV11-1
CASSVGGANEQFF | TRBV9
CASSPLAGGPETQYF | TRBV5-4
CASSEGWTQYF | TRBV25-1
CASSFGTTTYEQYF | TRBV11-3
CASSRMAYNEQFF | TRBV7-9
CASSVGAEQYF | TRBV9
CASSYSTSPGNTIYF | TRBV6-6
CASSLRGGGEQYF | TRBV7-7
CASSVEPNTEAFF | TRBV6-4
CASSNKSRARSYEQYF | TRBV7-9
CASSVDSRLGYGYTF | TRBV9
CASPGPASYNEQFF | TRBV23-1
CASSQLGQPSTDTQYF | TRBV2
CAWSVGQGPVANYGYTF | TRBV30
CASSTRGHNQPQHF | TRBV19
CASSYIAGGYTGELFF | TRBV5-1
CASSLAKSSSSYEQYF | TRBV5-1
CASSGPTGEAFF | TRBV5-1
CASSQAEPQRKKQFF | TRBV4-2
CAISEGTGNLGIDEQYF | TRBV10-3
CAIRPGLAGFSYNEQFF | TRBV10-3
CASSIGGNGYTF | TRBV19
CASSYGTYNEQFF | TRBV7-9
CASRTGGHYGYTF | TRBV6-5
CASSPDGTGWNEQFF | TRBV4-1
CASSREPRTPLHF | TRBV7-2
CASSETPGQNTGELFF | TRBV7-6
CALGRAGGNTGELFF | TRBV30
CASSLGAGGSYEQYF | TRBV11-2
CASSLAPAETSYEQYF | TRBV27
CASSHPSDRDPYNEQFF | TRBV23-1
CASSLSGARGQFF | TRBV7-2
CASSLIGVETQYF | TRBV11-3
CASSSGQGASPLHF | TRBV5-1
CASSPLGTRNTGELFF | TRBV7-9
CASSFDGLHRNTQYF | TRBV7-2
CASSPPGTSGSTDTQYF | TRBV18
CASSLQGVGDEQYF | TRBV27
CAISREEAEKLFF | TRBV10-3